What follows are 24 T cell receptor beta chains derived from one specimen sequenced in a study of memory CD4+ T cells and cytomegalovirus serostatus. Single viable CD3+CD4+CD8-CD45RO+ cells were sorted as the memory CD4+ T cells. This table comes from immunoSEQ multiplex PCR, and its TCRdb copy is limited to in-frame clones, with some not included. The table has some 52,000 clones, roughly four fifths seen once. Sequences were obtained from memory CD4+ T cells from blood. The receptors come from an adult in good health and CMV-seronegative.

Here the CDR3 DNA reads TGTGCCACCACAGGGTTTGAGGGGAATGAAGCTTTCTTT. The encoded protein is CATTGFEGNEAFF. This chain connects TRBV6-5 to TRBJ1-1, with D possibly being TRBD1 (6 bases). The CDR3 has 13 residues. Germline CDR1 MNHEY, CDR2 SVGAGI. Deletions cut 10 bases from V and 7 bases from J, with 19 bases between.

This clone occurred a few times. CDR3 residues: CASSFPILGSSDTQYF. In DNA form, the CDR3 reads TGTGCCAGCAGTTTTCCCATCCTTGGGTCCTCAGATACGCAGTATTTT. V gene TRBV28 combines with J gene TRBJ2-3; no clear D gene. Trimming shortened V by 3 bases and J by 4 bases, and 17 bases separated the two germline ends. Per germline, CDR1 MDHEN and CDR2 SYDVKM. The CDR3 is made up of 16 amino acids.

The chain employs TRBV7-3 and TRBJ1-2; perhaps TRBD1 as D (6 bases). The V end was cut by 0 bases, the J end by 6 bases, with 11 bases between. CDR3 length: 14 residues. The germline gives CDR1 SGHTA, CDR2 FQGTGA. CDR3 DNA sequence: TGTGCCAGCAGCTTAACGGGGACAACGGATGGCTACACCTTC. This encodes CASSLTGTTDGYTF.

Concerning this clone: At one end the junction does not follow the germline gene, possibly because of a read error. The chain links TRBV28 to TRBJ2-3; 9 nucleotides agree with TRBD2. The CDR3 has 15 residues. Germline CDR1 and CDR2: MDHEN and SYDVKM. The CDR3 loop reads CASSSAGTSKDTQYF. CDR3 DNA sequence: TGTGCCAGCAGTTCCGCCGGGACTAGCAAAGATACGCAGTATTTT.

The V call is TRBV6-6, the J call TRBJ1-3, with TRBD1 as a possible D gene (6 bases). Between the trimmed V and J ends, which lost 6 bases and 4 bases, there was a span of 13 bases. Per the germline V gene, CDR1 is MNHNY and CDR2 is SVGAGI (reference sequence). The CDR3 covers 14 residues. CDR3 nucleotides: TGTGCCAGCAGCCGGACAGTTCAGGGAAACACCATATATTTT. It encodes CASSRTVQGNTIYF.

The chain couples TRBV19 to TRBJ1-1; 7 bases align to TRBD1. The junction had 15 bases not matched to a gene; V was cut back by 5 bases and J by 9 bases. The CDR3 sequence is 15 residues long. CDR1 LNHDA and CDR2 SQIVND come from the germline V gene (reference sequence). This chain's CDR3 is CASSPRTAGGGKAFF. The CDR3 region has the DNA TGTGCCAGTAGTCCGCGGACGGCTGGAGGGGGCAAAGCTTTCTTT. The whole variable domain, remainder taken from reference TRBV19 and TRBJ1-1, is DGGITQSPKYLFRKEGQNVTLSCEQNLNHDAMYWYRQDPGQGLRLIYYSQIVNDFQKGDIAEGYSVSREKKESFPLTVTSAQKNPTAFYLCASSPRTAGGGKAFFGQGTRLTVV.

The chain couples TRBV19 to TRBJ2-1, with TRBD1 matching 7 bases. This CDR3 is 14 amino acids long. Germline values: CDR1 LNHDA, CDR2 SQIVND (reference sequence). Trimming took 4 bases from V and 8 from J; bases not matched to a gene: 8. The CDR3 DNA sequence: TGTGCCAGTAGTACCGGGACAGCGCGCGATGAGCAGTTCTTC. Its protein is CASSTGTARDEQFF.

This clone was recorded a few times. The chain recombines TRBV19 with TRBJ2-1, with TRBD1 matching over 7 bases. J was trimmed by 9 bases and V by 9 bases; bases with no gene match: 8. The CDR3 sequence is 12 residues long. The germline V gene has CDR1 LNHDA and CDR2 SQIVND (reference sequence). This CDR3 is CASRTGPGEQFF. Written as DNA, the CDR3 is TGTGCCAGCCGGACAGGCCCTGGTGAGCAGTTCTTC.

This clone has only a few counts. The gene calls are TRBV2 and TRBJ1-2; D gene ambiguous. The CDR3 runs to 14 residues. Germline V gene sequence: CDR1 SNHLY, CDR2 FYNNEI. V dropped 7 bases and J dropped 0 bases, with 12 bases sitting between them. The CDR3 reads CASTRGSPNYGYTF. The CDR3 bases are TGTGCCAGCACCCGAGGGTCCCCTAACTATGGCTACACCTTC.

The chain recombines TRBV9 with TRBJ2-7, with no clear D. Germline V gene sequence: CDR1 SGDLS, CDR2 YYNGEE. This CDR3 region has 15 residues. Trimming cost V 0 bases and J 0 bases, with 10 bases left between them. CDR3 sequence: CASSVDPQYSYEQYF. The CDR3 region has the DNA TGTGCCAGCAGCGTAGACCCCCAGTACTCCTACGAGCAGTACTTC.

The rearrangement joins TRBV6-6 to TRBJ1-4; D unclear. Germline CDR1 and CDR2: MNHNY and SVGAGI (reference sequence). The CDR3 runs 14 residues. The germline V and J ends were trimmed by 2 bases and 4 bases, with 8 bases remaining between them. CDR3 region: CASSYPGNNEKLFF. The CDR3 DNA reads as TGTGCCAGCAGTTACCCCGGAAATAATGAAAAACTGTTTTTT.

The rearrangement joins TRBV21-1 to TRBJ2-7; TRBD1 is taken as the D call from the table, unchecked against the DNA. TRBV21-1 is a documented pseudogene. The CDR3 sequence is 11 residues long. As DNA, the CDR3 is TGTGCCAGCTACAGGGGATACGAGCAGTACTTC. It is translated as CASYRGYEQYF.

This clone was observed a handful of times. The chain combines TRBV6-5 with TRBJ1-4, with no clear D. The V gene lost 2 bases and the J gene lost 14 bases, with 15 bases spanning the gap. The germline V gene encodes CDR1 MNHEY and CDR2 SVGAGI. This CDR3 contains 13 residues. CDR3 sequence: CASSYAPGRGLFF. CDR3 bases: TGTGCCAGCAGTTACGCTCCCGGCCGCGGTCTGTTTTTT.

A word on this clone: Distinct nucleotide sequences in the sample also encode this CDR3. The genes are TRBV28 and TRBJ1-2; D not certain. Germline V gene lookup returns CDR1 MDHEN and CDR2 SYDVKM. Trimming shortened V by 8 bases and J by 2 bases, and 6 bases separated the two germline ends. This CDR3 comprises 11 residues. The CDR3 loop is CASSSNYGYTF. The CDR3 DNA is TGTGCCAGCTCAAGCAACTATGGCTACACCTTC.

The table lists this clone with a count of one. The chain links TRBV6-1 to TRBJ2-7; 9 bases fit TRBD1. Germline-derived CDR1 and CDR2 are MNHNS and SASEGT. Trimming cost V 10 bases and J 1 base; bases outside gene matches: 11. The CDR3 runs to 15 residues. This chain's CDR3 is CATHPGDRASYEQYF. The CDR3 DNA reads as TGTGCCACCCACCCCGGGGACAGGGCATCCTACGAGCAGTACTTC.

This clone was recorded a few times. The chain recombines TRBV29-1 with TRBJ1-1, with D hard to call. Per germline, CDR1 SQVTM and CDR2 ANQGSEA. V dropped 3 bases and J dropped 11 bases, with 10 bases sitting between them. The length of the CDR3 is 10 residues. For the CDR3, the DNA is TGCAGCGTTGAGGGGTTGGACGCTTTCTTT. This gives the protein CSVEGLDAFF. Together with reference TRBV29-1 and TRBJ1-1, the CDR3 gives the full variable domain: SAVISQKPSRDICQRGTSLTIQCQVDSQVTMMFWYRQQPGQSLTLIATANQGSEATYESGFVIDKFPISRPNLTFSTLTVSNMSPEDSSIYLCSVEGLDAFFGQGTRLTVV.

The rearrangement uses TRBV6-5 and TRBJ2-7; D perhaps matches TRBD1 (6 bases). Trimming pared 6 bases from V and 0 bases from J, leaving 18 bases between. The CDR3 extends over 16 amino acids. Germline CDR1 reads MNHEY; CDR2 reads SVGAGI. DNA of the CDR3: TGTGCCAGCAGATACGACGGTGGGGGCACCTCCTACGAGCAGTACTTC. Its protein is CASRYDGGGTSYEQYF.

J is TRBJ1-2 and V is TRBV7-9; D unresolved. Trimming shortened V by 3 bases and J by 8 bases, and 16 bases separated the two germline ends. In germline, CDR1 is SEHNR, CDR2 FQNEAQ (reference sequence). The CDR3 consists of 14 residues. The CDR3, as DNA: TGTGCCAGCAGCTTGGACCTTAAAGGATGGGGCTACACCTTC. It is translated as CASSLDLKGWGYTF.

J is TRBJ1-2 and V is TRBV6-1; 9 positions match TRBD1. Trimming at V came to 4 bases and at J to 3 bases, leaving 3 bases not matched to a gene. CDR3 length: 14 residues. CDR1 and CDR2 (germline): MNHNS, SASEGT. Here the CDR3 DNA reads TGTGCCAGCAGTGGGGACAGGGCGGACTATGGCTACACCTTC. Translation gives CASSGDRADYGYTF.

This clone was counted once. The chain employs TRBV6-5 and TRBJ2-3, with TRBD2 identical over 14 bases. With 2 bases clipped from V and 7 bases from J, the junction kept 5 bases outside the gene matches. The CDR3 length is 16 residues. CDR1 is MNHEY and CDR2 is SVGAGI in the germline V gene. CDR3 sequence reads: CASSYQGLAGENTQYF. The CDR3 nucleotides are TGTGCCAGCAGTTACCAGGGACTAGCGGGGGAGAATACGCAGTATTTT.

This chain connects TRBV19 to TRBJ1-2, with unresolved D. The CDR3 is 12 residues long. Germline lookup yields CDR1 LNHDA and CDR2 SQIVND (reference sequence). The V end lost 2 bases, the J end lost 7 bases, and 8 bases lay between the germline ends. CDR3 bases: TGTGCCAGTAGTATATCCCTTACTGGCTACACCTTC. This translates into CASSISLTGYTF.

The V and J genes are TRBV6-1 and TRBJ1-6, with D possibly TRBD1 on 5 matching bases. The length of the CDR3 is 13 residues. Germline V gives CDR1 MNHNS, CDR2 SASEGT. Trimming cost V 6 bases and J 7 bases, with 10 bases left between them. In DNA, the CDR3 is TGTGCCAGCAGCGGGACCCTGAATTCACCCCTCCACTTT. Translating it yields CASSGTLNSPLHF.

The chain combines TRBV28 with TRBJ2-4; 8 positions agree with TRBD2. With 6 bases clipped from V and 1 base from J, the junction kept 5 bases outside the gene matches. This CDR3 contains 15 residues. The germline gives CDR1 MDHEN, CDR2 SYDVKM. The CDR3 coding sequence is TGTGCCAGCAGGCAAGCGGGAGTGGCCAAAAACATTCAGTACTTC. It is translated as CASRQAGVAKNIQYF.

The rearrangement links TRBV19 to TRBJ2-7; a possible D gene is TRBD1 (6 bases). The CDR3 covers 16 residues. V lost 0 bases, J lost 3 bases, and 15 bases lay in between. Germline V lookup: CDR1 LNHDA, CDR2 SQIVND (reference sequence). The chain's CDR3 is CASSIDATGIHYEQYF. The CDR3 DNA follows: TGTGCCAGTAGTATAGACGCGACAGGTATCCACTACGAGCAGTACTTC.